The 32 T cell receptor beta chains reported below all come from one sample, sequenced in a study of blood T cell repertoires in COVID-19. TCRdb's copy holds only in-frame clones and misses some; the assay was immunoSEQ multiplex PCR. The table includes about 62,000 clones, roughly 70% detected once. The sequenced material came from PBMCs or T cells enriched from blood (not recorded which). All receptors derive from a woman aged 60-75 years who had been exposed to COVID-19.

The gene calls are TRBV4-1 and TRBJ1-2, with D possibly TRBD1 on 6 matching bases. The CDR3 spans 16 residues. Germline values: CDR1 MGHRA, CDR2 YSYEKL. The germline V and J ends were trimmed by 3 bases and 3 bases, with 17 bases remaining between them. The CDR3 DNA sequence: TGCGCCAGCAGCCACCCCGGGGGGGGGCGCGACTATGGCTACACCTTC. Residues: CASSHPGGGRDYGYTF.

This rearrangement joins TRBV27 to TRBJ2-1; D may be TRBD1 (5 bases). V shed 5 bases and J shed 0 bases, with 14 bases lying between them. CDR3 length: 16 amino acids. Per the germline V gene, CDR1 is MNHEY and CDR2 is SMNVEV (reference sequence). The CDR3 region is CASSPTVPSSYNEQFF. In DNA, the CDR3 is TGTGCCAGCAGTCCGACAGTGCCCAGCTCCTACAATGAGCAGTTCTTC.

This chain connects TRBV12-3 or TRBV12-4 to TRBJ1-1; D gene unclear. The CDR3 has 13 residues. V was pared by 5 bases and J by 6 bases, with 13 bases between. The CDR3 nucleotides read TGTGCCAGCAGTCTCACACAACCAGCTGAAGCTTTCTTT. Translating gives CASSLTQPAEAFF.

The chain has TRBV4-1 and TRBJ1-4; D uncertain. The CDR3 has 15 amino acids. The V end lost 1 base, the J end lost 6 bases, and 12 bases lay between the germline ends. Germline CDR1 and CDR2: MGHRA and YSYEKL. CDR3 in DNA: TGCGCCAGCAGCCAAGGGGGTGGAGGAGATGAAAAACTGTTTTTT. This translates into CASSQGGGGDEKLFF.

The CDR3 sequence is CASSLGLAGGFYNEQFF. The CDR3 nucleotides are TGTGCCAGCAGCTTAGGATTAGCGGGGGGTTTCTACAATGAGCAGTTCTTC. The chain links TRBV7-9 to TRBJ2-1; 10 bases fit TRBD2. V gave up 1 base and J gave up 3 bases; unmatched junction bases: 6. The CDR3 is 17 amino acids. Germline assignment: CDR1 SEHNR and CDR2 FQNEAQ (reference sequence).

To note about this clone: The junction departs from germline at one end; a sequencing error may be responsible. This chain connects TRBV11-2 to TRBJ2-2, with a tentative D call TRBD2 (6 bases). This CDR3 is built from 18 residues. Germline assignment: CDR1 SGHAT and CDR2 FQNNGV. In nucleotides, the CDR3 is TGTGCCAGCAGCTTAGATGATCGGGGGTTATCGAATACCGGGGAGCTGTTTTTT. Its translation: CASSLDDRGLSNTGELFF.

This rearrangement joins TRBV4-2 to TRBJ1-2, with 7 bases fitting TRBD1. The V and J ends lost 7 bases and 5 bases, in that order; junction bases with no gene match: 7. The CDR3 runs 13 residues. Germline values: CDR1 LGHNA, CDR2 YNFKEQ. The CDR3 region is CASKLGQFYGYTF. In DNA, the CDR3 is TGTGCCAGCAAACTGGGACAGTTTTATGGCTACACCTTC.

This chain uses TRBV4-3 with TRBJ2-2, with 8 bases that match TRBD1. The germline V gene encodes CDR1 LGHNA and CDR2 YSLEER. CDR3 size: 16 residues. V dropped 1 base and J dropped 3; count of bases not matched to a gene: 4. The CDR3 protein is CASSQGRDRHTGELFF. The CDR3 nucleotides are TGCGCCAGCAGCCAAGGGAGGGACAGGCACACCGGGGAGCTGTTTTTT.

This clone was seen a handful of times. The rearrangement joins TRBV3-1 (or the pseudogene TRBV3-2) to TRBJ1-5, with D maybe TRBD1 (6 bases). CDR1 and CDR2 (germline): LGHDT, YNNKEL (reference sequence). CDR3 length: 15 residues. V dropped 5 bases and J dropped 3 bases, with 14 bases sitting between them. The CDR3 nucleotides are TGTGCCAGCAGCTCAGGACAGCAGTTCAATCAGCCCCAGCATTTT. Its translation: CASSSGQQFNQPQHF.

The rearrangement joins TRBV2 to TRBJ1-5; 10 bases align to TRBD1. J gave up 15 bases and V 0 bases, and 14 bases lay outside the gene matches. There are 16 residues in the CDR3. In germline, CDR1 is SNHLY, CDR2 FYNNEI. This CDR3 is CASSEAKGQGEDKMHF. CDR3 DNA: TGTGCCAGCAGTGAAGCTAAAGGACAGGGGGAAGATAAGATGCATTTT.

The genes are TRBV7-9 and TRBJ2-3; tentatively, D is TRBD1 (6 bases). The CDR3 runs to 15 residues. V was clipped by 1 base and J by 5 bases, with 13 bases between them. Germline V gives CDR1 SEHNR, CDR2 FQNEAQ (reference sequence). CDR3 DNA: TGTGCCAGCAGCTTAGACAGGGTGAGCGTAGATACGCAGTATTTT. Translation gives CASSLDRVSVDTQYF.

The DNA for the CDR3 is TGTGCCAGCAGTATAGGGGGCTACGAGCAGTACTTC. Amino acids: CASSIGGYEQYF. This chain uses TRBV6-6 with TRBJ2-7; D possibly corresponds to TRBD1 (6 bases). CDR3 length: 12 residues. The germline V gene has CDR1 MNHNY and CDR2 SVGAGI (reference sequence). V was cut by 5 bases and J by 3 bases, with 8 bases left in between.

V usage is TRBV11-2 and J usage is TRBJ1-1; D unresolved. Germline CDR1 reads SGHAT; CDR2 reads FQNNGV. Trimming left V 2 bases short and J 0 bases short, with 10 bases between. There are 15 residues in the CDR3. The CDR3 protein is CASSLSPGMNTEAFF. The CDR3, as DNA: TGTGCCAGCAGCTTATCCCCGGGAATGAACACTGAAGCTTTCTTT. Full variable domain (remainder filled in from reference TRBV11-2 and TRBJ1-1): EAGVAQSPRYKIIEKRQSVAFWCNPISGHATLYWYQQILGQGPKLLIQFQNNGVVDDSQLPKDRFSAERLKGVDSTLKIQPAKLEDSAVYLCASSLSPGMNTEAFFGQGTRLTVV.

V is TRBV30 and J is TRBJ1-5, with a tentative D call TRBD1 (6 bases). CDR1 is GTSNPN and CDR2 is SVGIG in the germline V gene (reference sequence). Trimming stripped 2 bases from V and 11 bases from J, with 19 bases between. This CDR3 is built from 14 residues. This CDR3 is CAWSISGTKGSQHF. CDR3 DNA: TGTGCCTGGAGTATTTCCGGGACAAAAGGGTCCCAGCATTTT.

The DNA for the CDR3 is TGCGCCAGCAGCCCCGGGCAGGGGGCGGCCTACGAGCAGTACTTC. It encodes CASSPGQGAAYEQYF. This rearrangement joins TRBV5-1 to TRBJ2-7, with 8 bases aligning to TRBD1. Germline V gives CDR1 SGHRS, CDR2 YFSETQ. V dropped 4 bases and J dropped 2; count of bases not matched to a gene: 8. The CDR3 extends over 15 amino acids.

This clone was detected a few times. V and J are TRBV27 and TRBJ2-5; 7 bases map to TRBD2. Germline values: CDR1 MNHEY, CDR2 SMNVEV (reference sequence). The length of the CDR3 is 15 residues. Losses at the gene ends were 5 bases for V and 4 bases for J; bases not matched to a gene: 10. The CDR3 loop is CASSPGRGSRETQYF. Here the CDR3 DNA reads TGTGCCAGCAGTCCCGGCCGCGGGAGTAGAGAGACCCAGTACTTC.

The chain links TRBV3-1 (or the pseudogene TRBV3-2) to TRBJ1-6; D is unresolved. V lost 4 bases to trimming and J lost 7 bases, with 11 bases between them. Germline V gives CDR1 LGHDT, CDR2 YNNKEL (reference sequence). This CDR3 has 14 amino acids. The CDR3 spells CASSRLGVNSPLHF. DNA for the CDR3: TGTGCCAGCAGCCGGTTGGGCGTGAATTCACCCCTCCACTTT.

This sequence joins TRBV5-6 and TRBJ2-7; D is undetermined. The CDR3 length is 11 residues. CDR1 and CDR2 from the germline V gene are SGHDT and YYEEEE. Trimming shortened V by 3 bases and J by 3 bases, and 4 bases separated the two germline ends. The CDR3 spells CASSSIYEQYF. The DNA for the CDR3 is TGTGCCAGCAGCTCAATCTACGAGCAGTACTTC.

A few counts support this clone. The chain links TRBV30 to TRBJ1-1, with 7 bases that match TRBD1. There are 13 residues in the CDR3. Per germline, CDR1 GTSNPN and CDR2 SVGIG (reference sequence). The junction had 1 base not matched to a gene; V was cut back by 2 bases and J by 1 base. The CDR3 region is CAWSRTGNTEAFF. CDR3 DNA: TGTGCCTGGAGTAGGACAGGGAACACTGAAGCTTTCTTT.

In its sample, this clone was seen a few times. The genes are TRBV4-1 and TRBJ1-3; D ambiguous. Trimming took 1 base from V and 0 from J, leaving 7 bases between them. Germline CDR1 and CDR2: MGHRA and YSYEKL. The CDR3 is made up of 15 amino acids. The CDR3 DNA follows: TGCGCCAGCAGCCAAGGAATACACTCTGGAAACACCATATATTTT. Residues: CASSQGIHSGNTIYF.

CDR3 in amino acids: CASNGVSPKRSTDTQYF. In nucleotides, the CDR3 is TGTGCCAGCAACGGCGTCAGCCCGAAGCGCTCCACAGATACGCAGTATTTT. The rearrangement links TRBV28 to TRBJ2-3; unclear D gene. V was cut by 7 bases and J by 2 bases, with 22 bases left in between. The germline gives CDR1 MDHEN, CDR2 SYDVKM. The CDR3 totals 17 residues.

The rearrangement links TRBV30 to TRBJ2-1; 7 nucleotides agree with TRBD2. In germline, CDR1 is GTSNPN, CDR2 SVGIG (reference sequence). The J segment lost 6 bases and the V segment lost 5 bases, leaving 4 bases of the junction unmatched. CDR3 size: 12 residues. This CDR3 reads CAWYTGGNEQFF. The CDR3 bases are TGTGCCTGGTACACGGGGGGCAATGAGCAGTTCTTC.

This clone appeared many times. CDR3 protein: CASSERGGAEAFF. The DNA for the CDR3 is TGTGCCAGCAGTGAAAGGGGGGGCGCTGAAGCTTTCTTT. The chain has TRBV6-1 and TRBJ1-1, with D possibly TRBD1 on 6 matching bases. The V gene lost 2 bases and the J gene lost 6 bases, with 10 bases spanning the gap. In germline, CDR1 is MNHNS, CDR2 SASEGT. The CDR3 covers 13 residues.

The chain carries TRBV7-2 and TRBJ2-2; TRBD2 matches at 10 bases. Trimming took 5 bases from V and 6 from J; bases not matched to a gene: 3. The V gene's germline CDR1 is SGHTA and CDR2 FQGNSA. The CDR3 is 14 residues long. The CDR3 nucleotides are TGTGCCAGCAGCCGGACTAGCGGCGCCGGGGAGCTGTTTTTT. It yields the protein CASSRTSGAGELFF.

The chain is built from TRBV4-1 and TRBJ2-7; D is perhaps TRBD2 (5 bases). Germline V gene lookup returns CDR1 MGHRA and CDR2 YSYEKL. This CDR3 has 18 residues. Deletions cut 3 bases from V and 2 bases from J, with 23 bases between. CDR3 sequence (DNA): TGCGCCAGCAGCCAGGTCGTCCGGAATTTAGCGAAGACCTACGAGCAGTACTTC. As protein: CASSQVVRNLAKTYEQYF.

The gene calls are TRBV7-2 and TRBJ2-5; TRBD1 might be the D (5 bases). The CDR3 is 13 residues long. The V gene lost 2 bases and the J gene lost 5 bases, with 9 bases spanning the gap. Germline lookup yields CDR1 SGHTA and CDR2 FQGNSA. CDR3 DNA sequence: TGTGCCAGCAGCTTACAGGGAACGGAGACCCAGTACTTC. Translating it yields CASSLQGTETQYF. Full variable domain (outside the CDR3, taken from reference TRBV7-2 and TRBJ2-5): GAGVSQSPSNKVTEKGKDVELRCDPISGHTALYWYRQSLGQGLEFLIYFQGNSAPDKSGLPSDRFSAERTGGSVSTLTIQRTQQEDSAVYLCASSLQGTETQYFGPGTRLLVL.

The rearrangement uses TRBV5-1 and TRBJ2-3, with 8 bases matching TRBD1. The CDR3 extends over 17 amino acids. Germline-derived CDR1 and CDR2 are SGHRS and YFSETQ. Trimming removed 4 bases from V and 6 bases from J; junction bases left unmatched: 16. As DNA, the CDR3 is TGCGCCAGCAGCAAGGACAGGGCAAGTGTCCTCCGGGATACGCAGTATTTT. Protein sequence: CASSKDRASVLRDTQYF.

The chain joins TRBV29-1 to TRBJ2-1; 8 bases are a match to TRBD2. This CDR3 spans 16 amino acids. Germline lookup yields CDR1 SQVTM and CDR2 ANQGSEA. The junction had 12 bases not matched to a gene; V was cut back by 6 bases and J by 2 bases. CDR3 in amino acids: CSVLGGMREAYNEQFF. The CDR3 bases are TGCAGCGTCCTGGGGGGTATGCGGGAGGCCTACAATGAGCAGTTCTTC.

The CDR3 loop is CASKVGVGAATEAFF. The CDR3 DNA is TGTGCCAGCAAAGTCGGAGTAGGGGCTGCGACTGAAGCTTTCTTT. V is TRBV2 and J is TRBJ1-1; perhaps TRBD1 as D (5 bases). Germline CDR1 is SNHLY and CDR2 is FYNNEI. Trimming stripped 7 bases from V and 5 bases from J, with 20 bases between. The CDR3 covers 15 residues.

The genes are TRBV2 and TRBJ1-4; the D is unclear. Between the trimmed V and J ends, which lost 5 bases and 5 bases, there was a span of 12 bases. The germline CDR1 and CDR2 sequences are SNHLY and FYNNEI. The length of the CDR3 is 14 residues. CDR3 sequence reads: CASSKDGGNEKLFF. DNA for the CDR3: TGTGCCAGCAGTAAGGACGGAGGAAATGAAAAACTGTTTTTT.

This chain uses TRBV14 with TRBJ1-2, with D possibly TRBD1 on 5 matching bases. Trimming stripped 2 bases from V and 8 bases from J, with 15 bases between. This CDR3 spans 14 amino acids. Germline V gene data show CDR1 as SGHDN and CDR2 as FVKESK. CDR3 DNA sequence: TGTGCCAGCAGCCAAACTACAGGCCTGGGGGGCTACACCTTC. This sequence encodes CASSQTTGLGGYTF.

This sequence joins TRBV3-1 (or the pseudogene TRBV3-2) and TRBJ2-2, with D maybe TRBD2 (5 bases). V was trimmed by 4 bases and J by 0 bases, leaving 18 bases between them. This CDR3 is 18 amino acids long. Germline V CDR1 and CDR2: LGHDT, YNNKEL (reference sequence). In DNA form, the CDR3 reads TGTGCCAGCAGCCGGACCGAAGGGAGCACCGCGAACACCGGGGAGCTGTTTTTT. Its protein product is CASSRTEGSTANTGELFF.